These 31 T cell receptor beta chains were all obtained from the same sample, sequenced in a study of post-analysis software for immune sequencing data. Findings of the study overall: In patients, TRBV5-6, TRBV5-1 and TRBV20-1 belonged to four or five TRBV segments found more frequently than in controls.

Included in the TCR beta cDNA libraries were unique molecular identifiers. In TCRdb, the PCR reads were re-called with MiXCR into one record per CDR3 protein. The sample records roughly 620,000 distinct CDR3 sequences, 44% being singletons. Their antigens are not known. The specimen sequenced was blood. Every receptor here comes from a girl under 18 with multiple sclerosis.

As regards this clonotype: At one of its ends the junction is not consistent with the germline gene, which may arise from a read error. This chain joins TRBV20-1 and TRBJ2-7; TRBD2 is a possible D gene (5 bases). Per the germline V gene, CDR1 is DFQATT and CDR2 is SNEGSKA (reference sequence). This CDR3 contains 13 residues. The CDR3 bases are TGCAGTGCTAGACGGGGATTCAAGTACGAGCGGTACTTC. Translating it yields CSARRGFKYERYF.

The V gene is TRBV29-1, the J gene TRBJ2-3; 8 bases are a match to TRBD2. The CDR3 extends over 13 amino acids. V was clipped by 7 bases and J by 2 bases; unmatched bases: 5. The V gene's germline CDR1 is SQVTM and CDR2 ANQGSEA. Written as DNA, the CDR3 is TGCAGCGCCTTAGCGGGGCACACAGATACGCAGTATTTT. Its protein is CSALAGHTDTQYF.

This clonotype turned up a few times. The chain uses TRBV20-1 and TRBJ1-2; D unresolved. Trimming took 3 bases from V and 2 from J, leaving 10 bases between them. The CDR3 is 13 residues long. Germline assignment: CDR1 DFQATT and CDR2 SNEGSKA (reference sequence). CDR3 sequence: CSASPQSNYGYTF. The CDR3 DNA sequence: TGCAGTGCTAGTCCCCAATCGAACTATGGCTACACCTTC.

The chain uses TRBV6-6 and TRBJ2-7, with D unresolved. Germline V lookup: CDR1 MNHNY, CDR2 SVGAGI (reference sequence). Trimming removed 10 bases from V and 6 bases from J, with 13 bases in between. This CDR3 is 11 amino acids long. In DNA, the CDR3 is TGTGCCACCACGCTGTCCACCGAGCAGTACTTC. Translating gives CATTLSTEQYF.

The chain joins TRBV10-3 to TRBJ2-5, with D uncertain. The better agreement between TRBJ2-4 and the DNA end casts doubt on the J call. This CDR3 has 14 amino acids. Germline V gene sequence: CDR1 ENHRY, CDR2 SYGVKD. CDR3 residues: CAISESGTKNIQYF. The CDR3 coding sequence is TGTGCCATCAGTGAGTCGGGGACCAAAAACATTCAGTACTTC.

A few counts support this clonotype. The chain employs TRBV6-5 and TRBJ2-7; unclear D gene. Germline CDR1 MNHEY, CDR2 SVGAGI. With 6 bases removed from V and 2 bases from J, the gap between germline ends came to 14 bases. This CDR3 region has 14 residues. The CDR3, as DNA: TGTGCCAGCAGCCAGACATTGACGACCTACGAGCAGTACTTC. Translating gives CASSQTLTTYEQYF.

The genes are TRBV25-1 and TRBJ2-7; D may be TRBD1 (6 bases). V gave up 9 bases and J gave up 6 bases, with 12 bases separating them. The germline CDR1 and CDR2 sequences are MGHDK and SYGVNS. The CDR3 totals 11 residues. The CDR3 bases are TGTGCCAGAATCCAGGGGCGCGAGCAGTACTTC. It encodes CARIQGREQYF.

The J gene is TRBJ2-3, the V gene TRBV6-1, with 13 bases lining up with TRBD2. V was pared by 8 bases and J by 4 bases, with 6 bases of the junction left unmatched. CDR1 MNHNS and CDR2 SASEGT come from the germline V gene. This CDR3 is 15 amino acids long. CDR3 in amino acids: CASGRGLAGADTQYF. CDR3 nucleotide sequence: TGTGCCAGCGGCCGTGGACTAGCGGGAGCAGATACGCAGTATTTT.

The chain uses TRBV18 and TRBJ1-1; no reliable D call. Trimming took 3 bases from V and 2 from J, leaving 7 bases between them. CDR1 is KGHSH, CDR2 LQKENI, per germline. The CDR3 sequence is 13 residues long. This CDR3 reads CASSPPVNTEAFF. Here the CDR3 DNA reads TGTGCCAGCTCACCCCCAGTTAACACTGAAGCTTTCTTT.

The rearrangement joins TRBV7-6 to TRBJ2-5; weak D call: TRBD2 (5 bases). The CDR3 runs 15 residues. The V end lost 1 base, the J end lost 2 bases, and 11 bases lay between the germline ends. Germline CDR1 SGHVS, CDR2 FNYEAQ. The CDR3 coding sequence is TGTGCCAGCAGCTTAGAGGCTAGCAGACAAGAGACCCAGTACTTC. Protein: CASSLEASRQETQYF.

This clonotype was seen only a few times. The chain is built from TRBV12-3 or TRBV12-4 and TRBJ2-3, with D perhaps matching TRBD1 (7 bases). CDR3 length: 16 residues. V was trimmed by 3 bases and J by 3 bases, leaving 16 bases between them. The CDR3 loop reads CASSFPAGGLTDTQYF. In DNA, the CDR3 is TGTGCCAGCAGTTTCCCGGCAGGGGGGCTAACAGATACGCAGTATTTT.

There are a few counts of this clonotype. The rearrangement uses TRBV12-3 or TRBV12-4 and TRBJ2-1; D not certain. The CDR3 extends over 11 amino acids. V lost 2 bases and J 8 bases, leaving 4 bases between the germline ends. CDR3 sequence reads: CASSLLDEQFF. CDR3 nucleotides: TGTGCCAGCAGTTTACTGGATGAGCAGTTCTTC.

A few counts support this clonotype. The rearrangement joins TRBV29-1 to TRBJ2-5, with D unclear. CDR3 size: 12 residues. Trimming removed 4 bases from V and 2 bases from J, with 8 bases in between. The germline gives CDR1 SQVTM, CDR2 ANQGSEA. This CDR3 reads CSVVQSQETQYF. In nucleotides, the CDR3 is TGCAGCGTTGTTCAAAGTCAAGAGACCCAGTACTTC.

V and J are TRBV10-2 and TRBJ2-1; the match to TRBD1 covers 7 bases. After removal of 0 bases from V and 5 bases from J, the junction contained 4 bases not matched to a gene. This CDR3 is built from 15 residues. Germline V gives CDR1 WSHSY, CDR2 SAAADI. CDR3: CASSESPTGNNEQFF. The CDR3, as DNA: TGCGCCAGCAGTGAGTCCCCGACAGGGAACAATGAGCAGTTCTTC.

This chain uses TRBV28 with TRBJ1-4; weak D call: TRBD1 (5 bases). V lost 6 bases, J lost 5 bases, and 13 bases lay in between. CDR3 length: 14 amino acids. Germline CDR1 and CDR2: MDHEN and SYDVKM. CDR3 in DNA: TGTGCCAGCAGGACTGGGGGTGCCAATGAAAAACTGTTTTTT. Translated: CASRTGGANEKLFF. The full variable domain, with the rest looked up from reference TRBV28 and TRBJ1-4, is DVKVTQSSRYLVKRTGEKVFLECVQDMDHENMFWYRQDPGLGLRLIYFSYDVKMKEKGDIPEGYSVSREKKERFSLILESASTNQTSMYLCASRTGGANEKLFFGSGTQLSVL.

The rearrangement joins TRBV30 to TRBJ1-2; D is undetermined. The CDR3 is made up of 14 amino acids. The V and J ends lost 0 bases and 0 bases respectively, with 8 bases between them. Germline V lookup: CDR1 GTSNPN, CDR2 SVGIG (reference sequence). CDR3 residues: CAWSVTSTNYGYTF. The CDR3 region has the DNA TGTGCCTGGAGTGTAACCTCTACTAACTATGGCTACACCTTC. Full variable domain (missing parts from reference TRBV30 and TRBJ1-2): SQTIHQWPATLVQPVGSPLSLECTVEGTSNPNLYWYRQAAGRGLQLLFYSVGIGQISSEVPQNLSASRPQDRQFILSSKKLLLSDSGFYLCAWSVTSTNYGYTFGSGTRLTVV.

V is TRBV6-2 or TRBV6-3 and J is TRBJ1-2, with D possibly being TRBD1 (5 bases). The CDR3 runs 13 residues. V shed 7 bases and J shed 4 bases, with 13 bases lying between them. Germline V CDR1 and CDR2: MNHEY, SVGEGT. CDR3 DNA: TGTGCCAGCAAGAAGGGGCAGGGCTATGGCTACACCTTC. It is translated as CASKKGQGYGYTF.

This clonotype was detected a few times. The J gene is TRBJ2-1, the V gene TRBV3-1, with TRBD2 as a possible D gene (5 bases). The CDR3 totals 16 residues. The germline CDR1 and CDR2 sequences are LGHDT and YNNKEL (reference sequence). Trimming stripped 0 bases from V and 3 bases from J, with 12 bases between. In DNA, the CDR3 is TGTGCCAGCAGCCAAGATAGGAGCGGCATCTACAATGAGCAGTTCTTC. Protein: CASSQDRSGIYNEQFF.

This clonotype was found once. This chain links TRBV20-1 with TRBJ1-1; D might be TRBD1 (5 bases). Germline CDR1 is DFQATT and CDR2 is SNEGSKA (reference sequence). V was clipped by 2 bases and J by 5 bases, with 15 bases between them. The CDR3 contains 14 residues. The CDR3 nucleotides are TGCAGTGCTAGACCTGGCGGCAGGGAGACTGAAGCTTTCTTT. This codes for CSARPGGRETEAFF.

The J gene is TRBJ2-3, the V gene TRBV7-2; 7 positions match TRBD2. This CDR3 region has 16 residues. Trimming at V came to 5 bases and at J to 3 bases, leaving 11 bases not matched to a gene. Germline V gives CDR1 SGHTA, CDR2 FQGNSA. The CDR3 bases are TGTGCCAGCAGCGCGGTGGGAGCGGGGACGACAGATACGCAGTATTTT. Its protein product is CASSAVGAGTTDTQYF.

The CDR3 is CASSLAAAGKPYEQYF. The CDR3 region has the DNA TGCGCCAGCAGCTTGGCCGCAGCGGGAAAACCCTACGAGCAGTACTTC. The rearrangement links TRBV5-1 to TRBJ2-7, with 7 bases aligning to TRBD2. Germline loops: CDR1 SGHRS, CDR2 YFSETQ. The CDR3 length is 16 residues. V shed 0 bases and J 2 bases; nucleotides not matched to a gene: 8.

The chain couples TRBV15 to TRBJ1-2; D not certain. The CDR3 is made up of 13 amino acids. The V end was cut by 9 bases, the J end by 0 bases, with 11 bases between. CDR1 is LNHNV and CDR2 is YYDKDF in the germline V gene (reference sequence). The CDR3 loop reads CATAEQSNYGYTF. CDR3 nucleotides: TGTGCCACTGCTGAACAGTCTAACTATGGCTACACCTTC.

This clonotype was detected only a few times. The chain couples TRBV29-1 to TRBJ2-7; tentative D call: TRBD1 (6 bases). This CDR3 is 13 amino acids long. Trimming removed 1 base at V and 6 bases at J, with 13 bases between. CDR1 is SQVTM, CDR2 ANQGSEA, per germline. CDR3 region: CSVEALGGREQYF. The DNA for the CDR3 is TGCAGCGTTGAAGCTCTAGGGGGTCGCGAGCAGTACTTC.

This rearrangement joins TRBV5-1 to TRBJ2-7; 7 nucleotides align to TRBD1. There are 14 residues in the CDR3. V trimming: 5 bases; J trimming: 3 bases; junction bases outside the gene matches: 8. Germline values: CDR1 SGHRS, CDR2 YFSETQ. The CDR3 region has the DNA TGCGCCAGCAGGGCGACAGGGAGTAACTACGAGCAGTACTTC. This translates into CASRATGSNYEQYF.

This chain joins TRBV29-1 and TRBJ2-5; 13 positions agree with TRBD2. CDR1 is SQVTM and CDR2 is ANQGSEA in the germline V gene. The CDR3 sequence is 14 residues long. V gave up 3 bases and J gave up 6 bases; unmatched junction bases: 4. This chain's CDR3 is CSVEGLAGSQTQYF. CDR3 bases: TGCAGCGTTGAGGGACTAGCGGGGTCCCAGACCCAGTACTTC. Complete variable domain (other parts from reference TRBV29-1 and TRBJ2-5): SAVISQKPSRDICQRGTSLTIQCQVDSQVTMMFWYRQQPGQSLTLIATANQGSEATYESGFVIDKFPISRPNLTFSTLTVSNMSPEDSSIYLCSVEGLAGSQTQYFGPGTRLLVL.

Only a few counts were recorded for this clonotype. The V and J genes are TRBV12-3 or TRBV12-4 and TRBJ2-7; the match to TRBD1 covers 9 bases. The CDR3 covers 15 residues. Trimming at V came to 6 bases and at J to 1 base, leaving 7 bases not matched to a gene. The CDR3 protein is CASRTGQGFSYEQYF. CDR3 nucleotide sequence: TGTGCCAGCAGGACCGGACAGGGGTTTTCCTACGAGCAGTACTTC.

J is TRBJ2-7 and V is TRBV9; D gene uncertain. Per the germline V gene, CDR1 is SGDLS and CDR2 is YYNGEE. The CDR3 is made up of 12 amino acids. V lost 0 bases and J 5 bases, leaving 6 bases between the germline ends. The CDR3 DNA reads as TGTGCCAGCAGCGTAGCCGGAGACGAGCAGTACTTC. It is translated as CASSVAGDEQYF.

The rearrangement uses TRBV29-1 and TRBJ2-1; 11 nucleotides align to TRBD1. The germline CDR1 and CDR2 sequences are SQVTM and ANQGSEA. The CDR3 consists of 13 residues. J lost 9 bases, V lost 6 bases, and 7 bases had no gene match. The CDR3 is CSVRDRGYGEQFF. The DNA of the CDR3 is TGCAGCGTCCGGGACAGGGGGTACGGTGAGCAGTTCTTC.

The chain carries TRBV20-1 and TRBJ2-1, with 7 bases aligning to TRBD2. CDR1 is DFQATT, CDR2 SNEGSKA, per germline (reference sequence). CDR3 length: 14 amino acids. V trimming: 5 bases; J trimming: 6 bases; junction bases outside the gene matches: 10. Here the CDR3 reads CSAGAAGAINEQFF. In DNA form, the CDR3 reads TGCAGTGCTGGGGCCGCGGGAGCTATCAATGAGCAGTTCTTC.

CDR3 nucleotides: TGCGCCAGCAGCCAAGCTTTTGGTGGCACCCGCACAGATACGCAGTATTTT. Its translation: CASSQAFGGTRTDTQYF. This rearrangement joins TRBV4-1 to TRBJ2-3; no clear D gene. Germline V CDR1 and CDR2: MGHRA, YSYEKL. The CDR3 sequence is 17 residues long. Trimming left V 1 base short and J 1 base short, with 15 bases between.

The CDR3 DNA is TGTGCCAGCAGTACGAGGACAGGCAATTTAGGAGAGACCCAGTACTTC. It encodes CASSTRTGNLGETQYF. The genes are TRBV6-6 and TRBJ2-5; 7 bases are shared with TRBD1. This CDR3 comprises 16 residues. CDR1 is MNHNY, CDR2 SVGAGI, per germline (reference sequence). The ends lost 5 bases at V and 4 bases at J; junction bases unmatched: 13.